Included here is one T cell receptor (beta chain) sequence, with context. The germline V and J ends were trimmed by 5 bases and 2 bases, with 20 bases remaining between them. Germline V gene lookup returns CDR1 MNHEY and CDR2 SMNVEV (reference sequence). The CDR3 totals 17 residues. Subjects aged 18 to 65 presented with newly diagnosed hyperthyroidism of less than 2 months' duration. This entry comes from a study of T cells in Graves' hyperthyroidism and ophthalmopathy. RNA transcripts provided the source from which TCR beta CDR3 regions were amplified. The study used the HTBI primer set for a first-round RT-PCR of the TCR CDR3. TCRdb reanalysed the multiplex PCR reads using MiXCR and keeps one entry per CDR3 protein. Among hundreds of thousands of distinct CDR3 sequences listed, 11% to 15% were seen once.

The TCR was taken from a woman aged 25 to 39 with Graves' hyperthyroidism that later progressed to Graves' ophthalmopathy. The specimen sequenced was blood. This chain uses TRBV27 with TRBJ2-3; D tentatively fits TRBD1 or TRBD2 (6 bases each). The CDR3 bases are TGTGCCAGCAGTCTCTCGGGACACTCGGGACTCACAGATACGCAGTATTTT. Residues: CASSLSGHSGLTDTQYF.